This T cell receptor (beta chain) was documented in a study of blood T cell repertoires in COVID-19. Across the study: The analysed material was cDNA or gDNA that came from T cells, B-cell-depleted T cells, or PBMCs.

The study counted Cohort 3 donors as recovered given two negative PCRs, clearance, or symptom resolution. TCRdb keeps only in-frame clones here, not all; method: immunoSEQ multiplex PCR. The table includes 150,000 to 200,000 clones, around 73% detected once. The V gene lost 2 bases and the J gene lost 7 bases, with 7 bases spanning the gap. This CDR3 region has 13 residues. Germline lookup yields CDR1 SGDLS and CDR2 YYNGEE. The receptor's source is a woman aged 45-65 years who had recovered from COVID-19. The genes are TRBV9 and TRBJ1-6; D not certain. The sample consisted of PBMCs or T cells enriched from blood (not recorded which). The CDR3 protein is CASSVRGNSPLHF. The DNA for the CDR3 is TGTGCCAGCAGCGTCCGAGGGAATTCACCCCTCCACTTT. Variable domain in full (rest from reference TRBV9 and TRBJ1-6): DSGVTQTPKHLITATGQRVTLRCSPRSGDLSVYWYQQSLDQGLQFLIQYYNGEERAKGNILERFSAQQFPDLHSELNLSSLELGDSALYFCASSVRGNSPLHFGNGTRLTVT.